One T cell receptor (beta chain) is described in this entry. Positive CCR7 selection of CD45RO-negative cells yielded the naive CD8 cells, and terminally differentiated effector memory CD45RA+ cells were excluded. Measured with immunoSEQ multiplex PCR; TCRdb has only the in-frame clones, and not every one. Counted here are a few million clones, around 93% occurring once; the ten biggest clones make up more than 1.5%. This sample was taken from a study of shared clonotypes between healthy human individuals. CDR1 is SNHLY and CDR2 is FYNNEI in the germline V gene. The CDR3 has 10 residues. Trimming pared 8 bases from V and 13 bases from J, leaving 12 bases between.

The gene calls are TRBV2 and TRBJ2-1; a weak D match, TRBD1 (5 bases). The source is a man aged 18 to 30 in good health. Some clones in this sample may be carry-over from other donors' samples. The sample comprised naive CD8+ T cells from PBMCs. The CDR3 reads CASQTGEQFF. The CDR3 DNA sequence: TGTGCCAGCCAAACAGGAGAACAGTTCTTC.